Listed below are T cell receptor beta chains from one sample, sequenced in a study of cytomegalovirus exposure and HLA in healthy donors. This table comes from immunoSEQ multiplex PCR, and its TCRdb copy is limited to in-frame clones, with some not included. The sample's table shows approximately 76,000 clones. The sequenced sample consisted of PBMCs. Every receptor here comes from a young man in good health and CMV-seropositive. Each CDR3 is given with its conserved first and last residue. The D gene is left open where the match is weak.

cdr3_nt	cdr3_aa	d_call	j_call	v_call
TGTGCAACCAACATGGGGGGGAGGCGGGAGACCCAGTACTTC	CATNMGGRRETQYF	TRBD2	TRBJ2-5	TRBV30
TGTGCCAGCGCACAGGGGCGAATGCACACTGAAGCTTTCTTT	CASAQGRMHTEAFF	TRBD1	TRBJ1-1	TRBV7-9
TGCGCCAGCAGCGCCAATACGATAGCGGAGGGGGAGACCCAGTACTTC	CASSANTIAEGETQYF	.	TRBJ2-5	TRBV5-1
TGTGCCAGCGGGGCAACTACCTACGAGCAGTACTTC	CASGATTYEQYF	.	TRBJ2-7	TRBV2
TGTGCCAGCAGTAAAGGGGACACTGAAGCTTTCTTT	CASSKGDTEAFF	.	TRBJ1-1	TRBV6-5
TGTGCCAGCAGCCAGGGACAGGGGAACACTGAAGCTTTCTTT	CASSQGQGNTEAFF	TRBD1	TRBJ1-1	TRBV13
TGTGCCAGCAGCTTAGGTCTGGGAGGAGACGAGACCCAGTACTTC	CASSLGLGGDETQYF	.	TRBJ2-5	TRBV7-2
TGTGCCAGCAGCGCGTCGCCGACAGGGGCCAACACTGAAGCTTTCTTT	CASSASPTGANTEAFF	TRBD1	TRBJ1-1	TRBV9
TGTGCAAGTCGCTGGGGAGGGACCAAAAACATTCAGTACTTC	CASRWGGTKNIQYF	.	TRBJ2-4	TRBV12-2
TGTGCCAGCAACCCGCAGTCTGGGCCCCCTAATCAGCCCCAGCATTTT	CASNPQSGPPNQPQHF	.	TRBJ1-5	TRBV2
TGTGCCAGCAGCTCGTGGACAGGGGGGAATGAAAAACTGTTTTTT	CASSSWTGGNEKLFF	TRBD1	TRBJ1-4	TRBV7-9
TGTGCCAGCAGCTTCGGGAGGGCCCCGTTGGATGAGCAGTTCTTC	CASSFGRAPLDEQFF	TRBD2	TRBJ2-1	TRBV7-9
TGTGCCAGCAGCCCGCGGGGAGGGGACGGGGAGCTGTTTTTT	CASSPRGGDGELFF	TRBD2	TRBJ2-2	TRBV9
TGTGCCAGCAGCTTGGCAACTATGCCCTACGAGCAGTACTTC	CASSLATMPYEQYF	.	TRBJ2-7	TRBV5-5
TGTGCCAGCAGCGCGGGGGGGGCCCAATACAATGAGCAGTTCTTC	CASSAGGAQYNEQFF	TRBD2	TRBJ2-1	TRBV9